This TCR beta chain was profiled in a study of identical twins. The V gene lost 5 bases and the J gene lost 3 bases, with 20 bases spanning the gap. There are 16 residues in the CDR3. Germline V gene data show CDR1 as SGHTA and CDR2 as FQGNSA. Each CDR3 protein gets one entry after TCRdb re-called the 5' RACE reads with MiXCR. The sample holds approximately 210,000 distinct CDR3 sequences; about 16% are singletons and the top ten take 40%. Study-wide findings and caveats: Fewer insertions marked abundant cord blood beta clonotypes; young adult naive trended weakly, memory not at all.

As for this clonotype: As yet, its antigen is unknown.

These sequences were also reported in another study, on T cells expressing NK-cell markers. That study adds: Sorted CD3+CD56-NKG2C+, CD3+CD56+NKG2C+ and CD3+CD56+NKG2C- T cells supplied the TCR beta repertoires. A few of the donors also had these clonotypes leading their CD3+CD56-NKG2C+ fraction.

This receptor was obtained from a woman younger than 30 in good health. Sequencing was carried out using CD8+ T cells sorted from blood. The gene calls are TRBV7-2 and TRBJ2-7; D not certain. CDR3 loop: CASSPELGRSYYEQYF. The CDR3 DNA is TGTGCCAGCAGCCCGGAGTTGGGCAGATCGTACTACGAGCAGTACTTC.